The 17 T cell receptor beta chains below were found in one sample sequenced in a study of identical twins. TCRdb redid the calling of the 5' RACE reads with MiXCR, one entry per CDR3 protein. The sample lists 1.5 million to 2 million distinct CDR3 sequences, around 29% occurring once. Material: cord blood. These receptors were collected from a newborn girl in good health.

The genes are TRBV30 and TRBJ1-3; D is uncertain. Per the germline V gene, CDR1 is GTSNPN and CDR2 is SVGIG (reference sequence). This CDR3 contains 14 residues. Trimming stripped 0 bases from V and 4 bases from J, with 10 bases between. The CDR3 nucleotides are TGTGCCTGGAGTGTACCCGGCGGAGGAAACACCATATATTTT. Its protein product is CAWSVPGGGNTIYF.

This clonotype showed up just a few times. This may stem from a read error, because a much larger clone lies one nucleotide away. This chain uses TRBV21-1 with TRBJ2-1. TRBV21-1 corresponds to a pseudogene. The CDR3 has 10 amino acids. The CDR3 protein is CASSKETQFF. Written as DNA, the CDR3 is TGTGCCAGCAGCAAAGAGACCCAGTTCTTC.

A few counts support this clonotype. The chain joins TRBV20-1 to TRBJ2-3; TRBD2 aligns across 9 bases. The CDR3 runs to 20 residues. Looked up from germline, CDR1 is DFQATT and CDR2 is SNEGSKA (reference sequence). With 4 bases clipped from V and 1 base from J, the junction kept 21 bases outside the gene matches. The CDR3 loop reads CSAIWAGGLGIGHGTDTQYF. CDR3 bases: TGCAGTGCTATTTGGGCGGGAGGGCTCGGAATAGGTCATGGCACAGATACGCAGTATTTT.

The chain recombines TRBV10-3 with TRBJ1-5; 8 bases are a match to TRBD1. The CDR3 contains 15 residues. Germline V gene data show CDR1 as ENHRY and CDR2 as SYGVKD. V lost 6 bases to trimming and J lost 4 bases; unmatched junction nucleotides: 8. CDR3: CAIRNDRGRNQPQHF. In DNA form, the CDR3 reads TGTGCCATCAGGAACGACAGGGGCCGGAATCAGCCCCAGCATTTT.

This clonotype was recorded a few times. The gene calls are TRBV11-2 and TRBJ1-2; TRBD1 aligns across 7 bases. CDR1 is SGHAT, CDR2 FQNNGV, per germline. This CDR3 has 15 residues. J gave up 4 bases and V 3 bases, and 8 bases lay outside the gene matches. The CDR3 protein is CASSLGSGGGYGYTF. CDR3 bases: TGTGCCAGCAGCTTGGGCTCAGGGGGTGGCTATGGCTACACCTTC.

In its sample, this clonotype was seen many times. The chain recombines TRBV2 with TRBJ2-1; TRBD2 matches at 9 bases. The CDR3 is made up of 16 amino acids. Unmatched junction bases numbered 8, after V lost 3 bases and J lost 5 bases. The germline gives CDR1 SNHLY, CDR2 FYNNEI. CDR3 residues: CASSEAEREEDNEQFF. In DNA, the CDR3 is TGTGCCAGCAGTGAGGCTGAGCGGGAGGAAGACAATGAGCAGTTCTTC.

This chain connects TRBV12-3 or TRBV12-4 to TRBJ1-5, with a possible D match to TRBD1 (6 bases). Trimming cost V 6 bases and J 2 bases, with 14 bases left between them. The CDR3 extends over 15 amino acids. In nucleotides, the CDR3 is TGTGCCAGCAGCCCCGGGAAGGGGGGCAATCAGCCCCAGCATTTT. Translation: CASSPGKGGNQPQHF.

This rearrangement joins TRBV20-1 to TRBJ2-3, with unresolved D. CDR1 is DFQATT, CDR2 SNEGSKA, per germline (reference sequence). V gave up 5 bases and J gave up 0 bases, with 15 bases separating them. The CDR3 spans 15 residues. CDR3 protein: CSAPEGRVSTDTQYF. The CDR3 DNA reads TGCAGTGCTCCCGAAGGACGGGTTAGCACAGATACGCAGTATTTT.

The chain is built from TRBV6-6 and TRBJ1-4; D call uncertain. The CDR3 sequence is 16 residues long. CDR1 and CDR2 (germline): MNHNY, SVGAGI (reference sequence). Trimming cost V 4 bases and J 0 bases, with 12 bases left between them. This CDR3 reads CASSFTHGATNEKLFF. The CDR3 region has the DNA TGTGCCAGCAGTTTCACCCACGGTGCAACTAATGAAAAACTGTTTTTT.

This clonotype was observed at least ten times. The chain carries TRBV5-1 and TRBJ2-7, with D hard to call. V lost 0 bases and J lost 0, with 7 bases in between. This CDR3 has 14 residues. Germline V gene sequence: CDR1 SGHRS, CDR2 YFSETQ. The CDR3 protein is CASSLAASSYEQYF. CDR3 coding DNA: TGCGCCAGCAGCTTGGCGGCGAGCTCCTACGAGCAGTACTTC. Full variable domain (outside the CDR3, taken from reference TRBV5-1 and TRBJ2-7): KAGVTQTPRYLIKTRGQQVTLSCSPISGHRSVSWYQQTPGQGLQFLFEYFSETQRNKGNFPGRFSGRQFSNSRSEMNVSTLELGDSALYLCASSLAASSYEQYFGPGTRLTVT.

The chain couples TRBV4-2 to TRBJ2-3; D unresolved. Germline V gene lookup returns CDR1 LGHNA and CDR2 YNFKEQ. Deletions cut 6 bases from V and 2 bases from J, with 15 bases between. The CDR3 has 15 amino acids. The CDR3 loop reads CASSPRVGNTDTQYF. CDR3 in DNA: TGTGCCAGCAGTCCCAGAGTGGGGAACACAGATACGCAGTATTTT.

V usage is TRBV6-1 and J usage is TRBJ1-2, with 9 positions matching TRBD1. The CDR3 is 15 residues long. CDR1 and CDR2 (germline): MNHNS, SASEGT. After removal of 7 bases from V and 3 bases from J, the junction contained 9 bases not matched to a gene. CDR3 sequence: CASIENRDRDYGYTF. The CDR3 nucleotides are TGTGCCAGCATCGAAAACAGGGACAGGGACTATGGCTACACCTTC.

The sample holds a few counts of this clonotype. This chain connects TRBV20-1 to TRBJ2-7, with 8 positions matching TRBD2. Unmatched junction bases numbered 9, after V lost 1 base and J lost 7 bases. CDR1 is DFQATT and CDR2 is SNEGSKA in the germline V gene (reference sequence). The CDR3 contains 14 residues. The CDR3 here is CSARVRLAGNEQYF. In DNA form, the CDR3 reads TGCAGTGCTAGAGTTCGGCTAGCGGGTAATGAGCAGTACTTC.

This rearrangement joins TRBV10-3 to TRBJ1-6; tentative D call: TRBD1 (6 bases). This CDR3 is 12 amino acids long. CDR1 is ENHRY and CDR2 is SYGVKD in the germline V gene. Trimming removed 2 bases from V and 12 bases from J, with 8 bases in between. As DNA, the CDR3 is TGTGCCATCAGTGAGAAGGGGGTACCCCTCCACTTT. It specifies CAISEKGVPLHF.

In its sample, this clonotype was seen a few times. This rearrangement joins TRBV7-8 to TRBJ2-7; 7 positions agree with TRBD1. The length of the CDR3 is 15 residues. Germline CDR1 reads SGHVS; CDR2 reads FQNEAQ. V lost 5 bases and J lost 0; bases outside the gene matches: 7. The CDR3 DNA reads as TGTGCCAGCAGCAATCGACAGGGCTCCTCCTACGAGCAGTACTTC. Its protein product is CASSNRQGSSYEQYF.

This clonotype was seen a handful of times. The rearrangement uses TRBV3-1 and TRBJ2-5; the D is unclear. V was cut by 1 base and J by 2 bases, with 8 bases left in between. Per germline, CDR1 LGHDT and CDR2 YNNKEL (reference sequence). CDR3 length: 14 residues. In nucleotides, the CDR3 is TGTGCCAGCAGCCAAGTTCGGATACAAGAGACCCAGTACTTC. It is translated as CASSQVRIQETQYF.

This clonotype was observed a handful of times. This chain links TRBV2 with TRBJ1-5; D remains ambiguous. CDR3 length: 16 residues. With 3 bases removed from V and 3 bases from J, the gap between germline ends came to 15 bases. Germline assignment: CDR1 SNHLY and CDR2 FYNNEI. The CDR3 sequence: CASSDGTRFINQPQHF. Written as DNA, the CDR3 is TGTGCCAGCAGTGACGGTACCAGGTTCATCAATCAGCCCCAGCATTTT.